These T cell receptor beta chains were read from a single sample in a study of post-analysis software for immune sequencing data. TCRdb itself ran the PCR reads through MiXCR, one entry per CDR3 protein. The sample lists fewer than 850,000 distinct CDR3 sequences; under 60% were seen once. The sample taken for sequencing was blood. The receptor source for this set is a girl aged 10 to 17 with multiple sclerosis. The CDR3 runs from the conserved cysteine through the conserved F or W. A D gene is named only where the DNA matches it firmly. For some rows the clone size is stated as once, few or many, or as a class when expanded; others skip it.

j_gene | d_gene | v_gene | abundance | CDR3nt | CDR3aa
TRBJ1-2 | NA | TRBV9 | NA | TGTGCCAGCAGCGTTAAGGACAACGGAGGCTACACCTTC | CASSVKDNGGYTF
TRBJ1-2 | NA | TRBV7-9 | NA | TGTGCCAGCAGCCTGGGACGGCGGGATGGCTACACCTTC | CASSLGRRDGYTF
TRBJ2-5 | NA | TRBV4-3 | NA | TGCGCCAGCAGCCAAGATTTTAGGGACGAGTCCCGGGAGACCCAGTACTTC | CASSQDFRDESRETQYF
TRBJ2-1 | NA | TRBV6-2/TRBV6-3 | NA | TGTGCCAGCTCCCCAACCCACAATGAGCAGTTCTTC | CASSPTHNEQFF
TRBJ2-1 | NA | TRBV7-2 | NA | TGTGCCAGCAGCTTAGAGGGTAGCAACAATGAGCAGTTCTTC | CASSLEGSNNEQFF
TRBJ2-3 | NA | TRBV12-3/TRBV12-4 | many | TGTGCCAGCAGTCCTCCGGGTTCTGCAGATACGCAGTATTTT | CASSPPGSADTQYF
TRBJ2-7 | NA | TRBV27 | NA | TGTGCCAGCAGTTTAATAGGGACAAACCACGAGCAGTACTTC | CASSLIGTNHEQYF
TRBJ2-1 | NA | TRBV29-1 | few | TGCAGCGTTGTAAGGGGATTAGGGTACAATGAGCAGTTCTTC | CSVVRGLGYNEQFF
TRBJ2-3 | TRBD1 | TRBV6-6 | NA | TGTGCCAGCAGTTACTCGACAGGGGGCGTGATTCGAGATACGCAGTATTTT | CASSYSTGGVIRDTQYF
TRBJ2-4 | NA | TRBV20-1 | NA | TGCAGTGCTGCCCCCCGGGGAAACATTCAGTACTTC | CSAAPRGNIQYF
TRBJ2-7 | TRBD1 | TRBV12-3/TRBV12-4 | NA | TGTGCCAGCAGTTCCCGGGACAGGGGGTCCTACGAGCAGTACTTC | CASSSRDRGSYEQYF
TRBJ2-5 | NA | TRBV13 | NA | TGTGCCAGCGAGAGATCCCGGGAGACCCAGTACTTC | CASERSRETQYF
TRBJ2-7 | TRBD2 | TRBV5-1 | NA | TGCGCCAGCAGCTGGACTAGCGGCTTGACCTACGAGCAGTACTTC | CASSWTSGLTYEQYF
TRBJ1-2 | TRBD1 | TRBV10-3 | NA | TGTGCCATCAGGGGACAGGGCCTCTCTAACTATGGCTACACCTTC | CAIRGQGLSNYGYTF
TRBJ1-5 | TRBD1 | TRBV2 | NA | TGTGCCAGCAGTGAATTGGGACAGGTACATAGCAATCAGCCCCAGCATTTT | CASSELGQVHSNQPQHF
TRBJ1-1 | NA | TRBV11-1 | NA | TGTGCCAGCAGCCGGAGACAGGTCGGGACTGAAGCTTTCTTT | CASSRRQVGTEAFF
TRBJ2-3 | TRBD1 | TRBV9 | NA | TGTGCCAGCAGCGTAGGGGACAGCGAGGGAACAGATACGCAGTATTTT | CASSVGDSEGTDTQYF
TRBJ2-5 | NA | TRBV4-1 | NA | TGCGCCAGCAGCTTCCGGACAGAAGAGACCCAGTACTTC | CASSFRTEETQYF
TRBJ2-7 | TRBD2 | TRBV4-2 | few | TGTGCCAGCAGCCGAAGCGGGAGCATGGTCTACGAGCAGTACTTC | CASSRSGSMVYEQYF
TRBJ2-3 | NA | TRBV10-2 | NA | TGCGCCAGCCGGCCGAGGGAAACAGATACGCAGTATTTT | CASRPRETDTQYF
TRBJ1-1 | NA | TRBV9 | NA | TGTGCCAGCAGCGCCCCCAGAGGGGGGGGGGACACTGAAGCTTTCTTT | CASSAPRGGGDTEAFF
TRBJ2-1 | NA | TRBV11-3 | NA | TGTGCCAGCAGCTTAAGCAGGGGACTCTACAATGAGCAGTTCTTC | CASSLSRGLYNEQFF
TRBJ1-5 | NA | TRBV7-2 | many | TGTGCCAGCAGCTTAGTACCGGGGATCAATCAGCCCCAGCATTTT | CASSLVPGINQPQHF
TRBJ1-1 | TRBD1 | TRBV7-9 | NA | TGTGCCAGCAGTCAATCGACAGGGTTGAACACTGAAGCTTTCTTT | CASSQSTGLNTEAFF
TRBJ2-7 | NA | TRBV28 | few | TGTGCCAGCAGTTTAGTCCACAACCAGGGCGAGCAGTACTTC | CASSLVHNQGEQYF
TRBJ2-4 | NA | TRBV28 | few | TGTGCCAGCAGAAGCAAGGCGTGGGACTCGCTAGCCAAAAACATTCAGTACTTC | CASRSKAWDSLAKNIQYF
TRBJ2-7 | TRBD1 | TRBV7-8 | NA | TGTGCCAGCAGCTTCCCGACAGGGGAATACGAGCAGTACTTC | CASSFPTGEYEQYF